This TCR beta chain appears in the sequencing data of a study of T cells in localized non-small cell lung cancer. The protocol was immunoSEQ multiplex PCR, while the TCRdb copy is restricted to in-frame clones and leaves out a portion. The sample holds about 70,000 clones, approximately 84% seen once. Findings and caveats of the study: Density of T cells in blood, when higher, went with longer overall survival. Out of the top 100 tumor clones, a median roughly 52 were seen in adjacent lung. The highest T cell clonality was in uninvolved adjacent lung, above tumor. Sequencing covered just one tumor region, so heterogeneity cannot be ruled out.

Points on this clone: Its specificity is unknown.

The CDR3 totals 16 residues. Germline V gene lookup returns CDR1 SGHNT and CDR2 YYREEE (reference sequence). V was pared by 2 bases and J by 0 bases, with 6 bases of the junction left unmatched. This receptor was taken from a female donor older than 55 with stage I lung adenocarcinoma. The chain joins TRBV5-4 to TRBJ2-3; the match to TRBD1 covers 7 bases. The specimen was peripheral blood, collected before any cancer treatment. CDR3 in DNA: TGTGCCAGCAGCTTATCGACAGGGTCCAGCACAGATACGCAGTATTTT. This codes for CASSLSTGSSTDTQYF.